This TCR beta chain comes out of a study of response to subunit inactivated influenza vaccine. This clonotype appeared a few times. Its antigen is currently unknown. Broader study findings: Only a handful of new T cells, the authors suggested, are recruited with each seasonal influenza vaccination.

The CDR3 has 14 residues. Germline V gives CDR1 DFQATT, CDR2 SNEGSKA (reference sequence). Trimming left V 3 bases short and J 4 bases short, with 12 bases between. TCRdb used MiXCR to reprocess the RT-PCR reads, holding one entry per CDR3 protein. The sample has about 300,000 distinct CDR3 sequences; over 20% are singletons. The rearrangement links TRBV20-1 to TRBJ1-4; no reliable D call. The starting material was PBMCs from blood, obtained about 20 months after vaccination. The origin of this receptor is a man aged 50 to 69 who received an inactivated influenza vaccine. CDR3 sequence reads: CSARRPPVNEKLFF. CDR3 coding DNA: TGCAGTGCTAGGAGACCTCCGGTTAATGAAAAACTGTTTTTT.